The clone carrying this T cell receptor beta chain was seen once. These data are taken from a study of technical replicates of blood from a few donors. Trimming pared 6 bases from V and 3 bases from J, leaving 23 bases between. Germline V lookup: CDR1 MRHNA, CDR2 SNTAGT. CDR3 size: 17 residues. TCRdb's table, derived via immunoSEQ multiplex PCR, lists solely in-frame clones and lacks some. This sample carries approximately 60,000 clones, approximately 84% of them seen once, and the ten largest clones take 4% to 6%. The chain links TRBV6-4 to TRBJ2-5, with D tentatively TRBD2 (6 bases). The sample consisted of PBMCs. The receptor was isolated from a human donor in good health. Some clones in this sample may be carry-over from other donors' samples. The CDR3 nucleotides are TGTGCCAGCAGCTCTAATGCTCCCCTAGCGTCCAAAGAGACCCAGTACTTC. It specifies CASSSNAPLASKETQYF.